One and the same sample provided the 2 T cell receptor beta chains below, sequenced in a study of control samples from healthy donors and cancer patients. Method: immunoSEQ multiplex PCR; TCRdb's copy keeps in-frame clones and lacks some. This sample has about 150,000 clones, with approximately 93% found just once. The sequencing input was blood. These TCRs come from a man between 18 and 29 years old in good health.

The chain has TRBV5-8 and TRBJ1-4; 8 bases are shared with TRBD1. The V and J ends lost 0 bases and 8 bases, in that order; junction bases with no gene match: 12. CDR1 SGHTS and CDR2 YDEGEE come from the germline V gene. CDR3 size: 17 residues. The CDR3 spells CASSLGNTGGKSEKLFF. The CDR3 region has the DNA TGTGCCAGCAGCTTGGGGAATACAGGGGGGAAAAGCGAAAAACTGTTTTTT.

The chain is built from TRBV4-1 and TRBJ2-7; weak D call: TRBD2 (6 bases). Germline V gene data show CDR1 as MGHRA and CDR2 as YSYEKL. The V gene lost 5 bases and the J gene lost 1 base, with 12 bases spanning the gap. The CDR3 totals 14 residues. The CDR3 coding sequence is TGCGCCAGCAGCTCGACGGGGAGGTCCTACGAGCAGTACTTC. This encodes CASSSTGRSYEQYF.